The rows below give T cell receptor beta chains drawn from one sample of a study of blood T cells in healthy people across ages. In TCRdb, the 5' RACE reads were re-called with MiXCR into one record per CDR3 protein. The sample records roughly 1,500,000 distinct CDR3 sequences, approximately 38% being singletons. The sequencing sample was made of blood. Receptors originate from a woman aged 18-29 years in good health. CDR3s include the opening cysteine and the closing phenylalanine or tryptophan. A D gene is named only where the DNA matches it firmly. Part of the rows lack a size; the others show once, few, many or a class for expanded clones.

>TRBV10-2|TRBD2|TRBJ2-7|.
TGCGCCAGCGGCGACGGGACTAGCGGTTCCTACGAGCAGTACTTC
CASGDGTSGSYEQYF
>TRBV6-5|.|TRBJ2-1|.
TGTGCCAGCAGTTACTCGAGTCAGGGACCCTACGAGCAGTTCTTC
CASSYSSQGPYEQFF
>TRBV2|TRBD1|TRBJ2-3|once
TGTGCCAGCAGGGAGGACAGGTACACAGATACGCAGTATTTT
CASREDRYTDTQYF
>TRBV4-2|.|TRBJ1-4|.
TGTGCCAGCAGCCCGCAGAAAGAAAAACTGTTTTTT
CASSPQKEKLFF
>TRBV12-3/TRBV12-4|.|TRBJ1-1|few
TGTGCCAGCAGCCAACAGTCGAACACTGAAGCTTTCTTT
CASSQQSNTEAFF
>TRBV9|TRBD2|TRBJ2-3|.
TGTGCCAGCAGTCCTCAGCGGGGGGACGGAGCAGATACGCAGTATTTT
CASSPQRGDGADTQYF
>TRBV7-6|.|TRBJ2-5|few
TGTGCCAGCAGCCCCCTCCGTAGCCGAAGGACCCAGTACTTC
CASSPLRSRRTQYF
>TRBV7-9|.|TRBJ2-3|few
TGTGCCAGCACCATAGGAGGAGGAGGCACAGATACGCAGTATTTT
CASTIGGGGTDTQYF
>TRBV20-1|TRBD2|TRBJ2-7|few
TGCAGTGCTATAGCGGGAGGGTACGAGCAGTACTTC
CSAIAGGYEQYF
>TRBV20-1|TRBD2|TRBJ2-5|.
TGCAGTGCCCAATTAACGTCGACGACTAGCGGGAGAGGAGGATCCTACAATGAGCAGTACTTC
CSAQLTSTTSGRGGSYNEQYF
>TRBV7-2|.|TRBJ2-1|few
TGTGCCAGCAGCCTCTGGGCCGATAGTGAGCAGTTCTTC
CASSLWADSEQFF
>TRBV7-8|TRBD2|TRBJ2-5|.
TGTGCCAGCAGCTTAGGACTAGCGCCGCACCGAGAGACCCAGTACTTC
CASSLGLAPHRETQYF
>TRBV20-1|.|TRBJ2-5|few
TGCAGTGCTAGGCCTAGCCGTCCTCAAGAGACCCAGTACTTC
CSARPSRPQETQYF
>TRBV29-1|TRBD1|TRBJ1-2|.
TGCAGCGTTGAGACAGGGGCGGTCTATGGCTACACCTTC
CSVETGAVYGYTF
>TRBV12-3/TRBV12-4|.|TRBJ2-1|.
TGTGCCAGCAGCCTGAGAGACATAATGAGCTCCTACAATGAGCAGTTCTTC
CASSLRDIMSSYNEQFF
>TRBV12-3/TRBV12-4|.|TRBJ1-2|few
TGTGCCAGCAGTTTCCGGGGGAGGGACTATGGCTACACCTTC
CASSFRGRDYGYTF
>TRBV10-3|TRBD2|TRBJ2-3|many
TGTGCCATACTAGCGGCTAGCACAGATACGCAGTATTTT
CAILAASTDTQYF
>TRBV7-6|.|TRBJ2-5|few
TGTGCCAGCACACGGGACCCAACCGGTGATGAGCAGTACTTC
CASTRDPTGDEQYF
>TRBV27|.|TRBJ1-2|.
TGTGCCAGCAGTTTTGTTCGGGGGAGTCACTATGGCTACACCTTC
CASSFVRGSHYGYTF
>TRBV11-2|TRBD1|TRBJ1-4|.
TGTGCCAGCAGTTCGACAGGGGGGGAGGAAAAACTGTTTTTT
CASSSTGGEEKLFF
>TRBV3-1|.|TRBJ2-3|.
TGTGCCAGCAGCTTCCATAGCGGTGGGGGGCCAGGTACGCAGTATTTT
CASSFHSGGGPGTQYF
>TRBV20-1|TRBD1|TRBJ2-7|.
TGCAGTGCATCCATACAGGGGCCGTTTTCCTACGAGCAGTACTTC
CSASIQGPFSYEQYF
>TRBV7-9|.|TRBJ1-1|.
TGTGCCAGCAGCTTACTAGAGGGGGAAGCTTTCTTT
CASSLLEGEAFF
>TRBV3-1|.|TRBJ2-4|once
TGTGCCAGCAGCCACGGACCCTCAGGAAACATTCAGTACTTC
CASSHGPSGNIQYF
>TRBV29-1|TRBD1|TRBJ1-3|.
TGCAGCGTTGCCACTATCCTCGGGACAGGGGCCGGAAACACCATATATTTT
CSVATILGTGAGNTIYF
>TRBV24-1|.|TRBJ2-3|.
TGTGCCACCAGTGGTCCCTGGACGGGACTTAGCACAGATACGCAGTATTTT
CATSGPWTGLSTDTQYF
>TRBV6-5|TRBD1|TRBJ2-7|.
TGTGCCAGCAGTTACTTGGGGACAGAAGGGATACACGAGCAGTACTTC
CASSYLGTEGIHEQYF
>TRBV6-2/TRBV6-3|TRBD2|TRBJ2-3|few
TGTGCCAGCAGTTACTCGACTAGCGGGGGGTTCACAGATACGCAGTATTTT
CASSYSTSGGFTDTQYF
>TRBV7-3|.|TRBJ2-6|.
TGTGCCAGCAGCTTAACGGGGGCGTCTGGGGCCAACGTCCTGACTTTC
CASSLTGASGANVLTF
>TRBV28|.|TRBJ2-1|.
TGTGCCAGCAGTTCCCCGGGACGGTACAATGAGCAGTTCTTC
CASSSPGRYNEQFF
>TRBV19|.|TRBJ2-7|.
TGTGCCAGTAGTCTCCAATTGGGGGAACGATACGAGCAGTACTTC
CASSLQLGERYEQYF
>TRBV3-1|.|TRBJ2-3|few
TGTGCCAGCAGCCAAGATCAGTTAGGCAGCCTCCCAGATACGCAGTATTTT
CASSQDQLGSLPDTQYF
>TRBV6-2/TRBV6-3|TRBD2|TRBJ2-1|few
TGTGCCAGCAGTTATACCCAGCGGGGGCCATCTAGGAATCCCAATGAGCAGTTCTTC
CASSYTQRGPSRNPNEQFF
>TRBV27|TRBD2|TRBJ2-4|few
TGTGCCAGCAGTTTATGGGCGGGAGGGGGAACTCTAGCCAAAAACATTCAGTACTTC
CASSLWAGGGTLAKNIQYF
>TRBV12-3/TRBV12-4|TRBD2|TRBJ2-5|few
TGTGCCAGCAGTTTAGCGGGGGGTAGCGCTAGCGGAGAGACCCAGTACTTC
CASSLAGGSASGETQYF
>TRBV20-1|.|TRBJ2-2|few
TGCAGTGCTAGCCCGGGATCCTCGAACACCGGGGAGCTGTTTTTT
CSASPGSSNTGELFF
>TRBV4-1|.|TRBJ2-7|.
TGCGCCAGCAGCCAAGCCCCCAAGGAGGGCCACGAGCAGTACTTC
CASSQAPKEGHEQYF
>TRBV30|TRBD1|TRBJ1-2|.
TGTGCCTGGAGGCTCCGGGACAGGGGACTCTATGGCTACACCTTC
CAWRLRDRGLYGYTF
>TRBV20-1|.|TRBJ2-1|few
TGCAGTGCTACCAAGTCTGGATGGAGTGTTCGCCGATCGGGGGACAGCTACAATGAGCAGTTCTTC
CSATKSGWSVRRSGDSYNEQFF
>TRBV20-1|.|TRBJ1-1|.
TGCAGTGCTAGAGCCGGCAGATTGAACACTGAAGCTTTCTTT
CSARAGRLNTEAFF
>TRBV9|.|TRBJ2-7|few
TGTGCCAGCAGCGTAGCGTCGGACAGCTCCTACGAGCAGTACTTC
CASSVASDSSYEQYF
>TRBV12-3/TRBV12-4|.|TRBJ1-2|few
TGTGCCAGCACCCCCAATTCTAACTATGGCTACACCTTC
CASTPNSNYGYTF
>TRBV7-2|.|TRBJ2-1|once
TGTGCCAGCAGCTTTGAGTTTGGTACCTACAATGAGCAGTTCTTC
CASSFEFGTYNEQFF
>TRBV29-1|TRBD1|TRBJ2-7|few
TGCAGCGTGGGACAGGGACGGTCCTACGAGCAGTACTTC
CSVGQGRSYEQYF
>TRBV29-1|.|TRBJ2-4|few
TGCAGCGTTGAAGTCGTCCTAGCCAAAAACATTCAGTACTTC
CSVEVVLAKNIQYF
>TRBV5-1|.|TRBJ1-1|.
TGCGCCAGCAGGGGGGGATTCATGAACACTGAAGCTTTCTTT
CASRGGFMNTEAFF
>TRBV19|TRBD2|TRBJ2-1|.
TGTGCCAGTAGTACCCCCGGGAGGAGCTCCTACAATGAGCAGTTCTTC
CASSTPGRSSYNEQFF
>TRBV3-1|.|TRBJ1-2|.
TGTGCCAGCAGCCAAAGTGGTAGCTACACCTTC
CASSQSGSYTF
>TRBV28|.|TRBJ2-5|.
TGTGCCGGCAGTTTCGGTGACAAGTACCAAGAGACCCAGTACTTC
CAGSFGDKYQETQYF
>TRBV27|TRBD2|TRBJ2-3|.
TGTGCCAGCAGTTCTAAAACCGGGACTAGCGCCCTTGATACGCAGTATTTT
CASSSKTGTSALDTQYF
>TRBV20-1|.|TRBJ2-1|.
TGCAGTGCTAGGCCCCACAACCGGGATGAGCAGTTCTTC
CSARPHNRDEQFF
>TRBV29-1|.|TRBJ1-2|many
TGCAGCGTCGGGACGGCTAACTATGGCTACACCTTC
CSVGTANYGYTF
>TRBV30|TRBD2|TRBJ2-1|few
TGTGCCGCTACTTCTAGCGGGAGTCACAGTGAGCAGTTCTTC
CAATSSGSHSEQFF